This T cell receptor (beta chain) stems from a study of T cells in Graves' hyperthyroidism and ophthalmopathy. Study details: Blood from the periphery was taken at initial diagnosis, before any treatment.

This clonotype appeared a few times. The antigen is unknown. Regions amplified from RNA transcripts were the TCR beta CDR3 regions. TCR CDR3 regions were first amplified by RT-PCR with HTBI primers. TCRdb called the multiplex PCR reads again in MiXCR, with one record for every CDR3 protein. The data show around 270,000 distinct CDR3 sequences, 15% to 20% seen once. Study outcomes and limitations: The model made its ophthalmopathy prediction, and onset followed a median approximately six months later. Appearing also in blood were most of the thyroid clonotypes expanded above 0.001.

Sample: blood. The clonotype was recovered from a man aged 45-65 years with Graves' ophthalmopathy.

CDR3 nucleotides: TGTGCCAGCAGCGTATGGGATAGCCGGAATGAGCAGTTCTTC. This codes for CASSVWDSRNEQFF. This chain connects TRBV9 to TRBJ2-1; unclear D gene. There are 14 residues in the CDR3. V was shortened by 1 base and J by 7 bases, with 12 bases between the two germline ends. From germline, CDR1 is SGDLS and CDR2 YYNGEE.